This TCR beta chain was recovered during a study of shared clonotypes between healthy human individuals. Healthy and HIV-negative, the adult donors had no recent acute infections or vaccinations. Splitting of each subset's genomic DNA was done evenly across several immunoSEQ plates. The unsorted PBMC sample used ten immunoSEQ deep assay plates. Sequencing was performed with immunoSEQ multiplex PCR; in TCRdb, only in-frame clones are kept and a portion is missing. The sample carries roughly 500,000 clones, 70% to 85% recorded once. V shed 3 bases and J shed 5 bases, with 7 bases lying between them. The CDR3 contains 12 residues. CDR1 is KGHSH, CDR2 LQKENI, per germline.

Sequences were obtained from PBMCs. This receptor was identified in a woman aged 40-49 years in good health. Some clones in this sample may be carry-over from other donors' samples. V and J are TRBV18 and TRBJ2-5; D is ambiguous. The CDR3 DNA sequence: TGTGCCAGCTCACCTATTGGGGAGACCCAGTACTTC. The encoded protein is CASSPIGETQYF.